The source of this T cell receptor beta chain is a study of shared clonotypes between healthy human individuals. Sequenced by immunoSEQ multiplex PCR; TCRdb stores in-frame clones only, minus some. The sample includes about 1 million clones, around 74% of them seen just once. The V end lost 0 bases, the J end lost 6 bases, and 11 bases lay between the germline ends. The CDR3 totals 14 residues. Germline-derived CDR1 and CDR2 are SNHLY and FYNNEI. The sample comprised memory CD4+ T cells sorted from blood. This sample's subset: CD45RA-negative fraction. This receptor was taken from a young man in good health. V and J are TRBV2 and TRBJ1-2, with no clear D. In nucleotides, the CDR3 is TGTGCCAGCAGTGAAGCGCTTAGAGGCGATGGCTACACCTTC. Its translation is CASSEALRGDGYTF.